These 7 T cell receptor beta chains came from one sample sequenced in a study of control samples from healthy donors and cancer patients. Here immunoSEQ multiplex PCR was the method, and the copy in TCRdb shows in-frame clones only, minus some. Here the sample spans about 15,000 clones, about nine tenths being singletons. Sequencing used PBMCs. These receptor sequences come from an older woman with colorectal cancer.

The V call is TRBV24-1, the J call TRBJ2-2; 7 positions agree with TRBD1. V lost 6 bases, J lost 2 bases, and 2 bases stayed unmatched. The CDR3 runs 14 residues. Germline V gene data show CDR1 as KGHDR and CDR2 as SFDVKD. CDR3 coding DNA: TGTGCCACCAGTAGGGACAGCAACACCGGGGAGCTGTTTTTT. This translates into CATSRDSNTGELFF.

V gene TRBV6-5 combines with J gene TRBJ2-7, with no clear D. The CDR3 contains 15 residues. The V and J ends lost 2 bases and 5 bases respectively, with 16 bases between them. From germline, CDR1 is MNHEY and CDR2 SVGAGI. The CDR3 protein is CASSYASGFLDEQYF. The CDR3 DNA follows: TGTGCCAGCAGTTACGCTTCAGGTTTCCTGGACGAGCAGTACTTC.

This chain links TRBV13 with TRBJ2-7, with 11 bases matching TRBD1. Per germline, CDR1 PRHDT and CDR2 FYEKMQ (reference sequence). The V gene end was trimmed by 4 bases and the J gene end by 2 bases; junction bases not matched to a gene: 7. CDR3 length: 16 amino acids. In DNA, the CDR3 is TGTGCCAGCAGCTCCGGGGGACAGGGGGTTCCCTACGAGCAGTACTTC. Translation gives CASSSGGQGVPYEQYF.

The V gene is TRBV5-4, the J gene TRBJ2-7, with D maybe TRBD1 (8 bases). V lost 3 bases, J lost 0 bases, and 19 bases lay in between. Germline CDR1 and CDR2: SGHNT and YYREEE (reference sequence). The CDR3 loop spans 17 amino acids. CDR3 residues: CASSWGGGTGASYEQYF. The CDR3 DNA sequence: TGTGCCAGCAGCTGGGGGGGAGGGACAGGCGCCTCCTACGAGCAGTACTTC. Full variable domain (remainder filled in from reference TRBV5-4 and TRBJ2-7): ETGVTQSPTHLIKTRGQQVTLRCSSQSGHNTVSWYQQALGQGPQFIFQYYREEENGRGNFPPRFSGLQFPNYSSELNVNALELDDSALYLCASSWGGGTGASYEQYFGPGTRLTVT.

This sequence joins TRBV7-8 and TRBJ1-5; D gene ambiguous. This CDR3 is 15 amino acids long. The V gene lost 4 bases and the J gene lost 0 bases, with 10 bases spanning the gap. Germline V gene sequence: CDR1 SGHVS, CDR2 FQNEAQ. In nucleotides, the CDR3 is TGTGCCAGCAGCTACCGGGGAGATAGCAATCAGCCCCAGCATTTT. It is translated as CASSYRGDSNQPQHF.

This rearrangement joins TRBV11-3 to TRBJ1-1; D remains ambiguous. Germline V gives CDR1 SGHNT, CDR2 YENEEA. The CDR3 is made up of 14 amino acids. V was pared by 5 bases and J by 4 bases, with 14 bases between. The CDR3: CASSPRAGGTEAFF. In DNA form, the CDR3 reads TGTGCCAGCAGCCCAAGGGCAGGAGGCACTGAAGCTTTCTTT.

V and J are TRBV19 and TRBJ1-1, with 7 bases that match TRBD1. Trimming cost V 1 base and J 5 bases; bases outside gene matches: 4. This CDR3 comprises 14 residues. Germline-derived CDR1 and CDR2 are LNHDA and SQIVND (reference sequence). DNA of the CDR3: TGTGCCAGTAGTATAGCGACAGGGAGTACTGAAGCTTTCTTT. It is translated as CASSIATGSTEAFF.